The clone carrying this T cell receptor beta chain was observed at least ten times. Antigen: not known. The sample comes from a study of neurological immune-mediated disorders. Whole-study findings and limits: Multiple sclerosis, the disease with the least TCR clonal expansion, fell below healthy controls, whereas HTLV-1-associated myelopathy showed the most. None of the CDR3 amino acid sequences in expanded clones turned up in more than one subject, which points to private repertoires in all groups.

Germline V gene sequence: CDR1 LGHNA, CDR2 YSLEER. This CDR3 spans 18 amino acids. Losses at the gene ends were 1 base for V and 0 bases for J; bases not matched to a gene: 5. 5'RACE generated cDNA with 10-nucleotide random UMIs. Via MiXCR, TCRdb re-called the 5' RACE reads, giving one row per CDR3 protein. The top ten clones hold more than 15% of a sample with 26,000 or so distinct CDR3 sequences, over 20% of them seen once. The clonotype comes from an older woman in good health. The chain has TRBV4-3 and TRBJ2-2; 10 nucleotides line up with TRBD2. The sequenced sample consisted of PBMCs. In DNA form, the CDR3 reads TGCGCCAGCAGCCAAGCTCTAGCGGGGGCTTCGAACACCGGGGAGCTGTTTTTT. Its protein product is CASSQALAGASNTGELFF.